This T cell receptor beta chain is from a study of long-term antiretroviral therapy in people with HIV. This CDR3 comprises 11 residues. Germline V gives CDR1 MDHEN, CDR2 SYDVKM. Study-wide points: The study collected no data on ART adherence, viral resistance or therapy changes. Transplant donor controls retained higher diversity, though diversity increased after ART.

Running of the v3.0 immunoSEQ assay took place at survey level. The protocol was immunoSEQ multiplex PCR, while the TCRdb copy is restricted to in-frame clones and leaves out a portion. The data contain about 24,000 clones, 65% to 90% of them seen just once; the ten biggest clones take up 16%. To note about this clone: The antigen is unknown.

From each donor, at least one pre-ART PBMC sample and at least two post-ART PBMC samples were obtained. The sequence was obtained from a young woman with HIV. The J gene is TRBJ1-2, the V gene TRBV28, with TRBD1 as a possible D gene (6 bases). The material sequenced was unsorted PBMCs, taken at the start of antiretroviral therapy, before treatment. CDR3 nucleotides: TGTGCGATAACAGGGAATGACGGCTACACCTTC. Translating gives CAITGNDGYTF.